The rows below give T cell receptor beta chains drawn from one sample of a study of blood T cell repertoires in COVID-19. Measured with immunoSEQ multiplex PCR; TCRdb has only the in-frame clones, and not every one. The sample lists just over 650,000 clones, over 80% occurring once. The sample taken for sequencing was peripheral blood. These receptors were collected from a woman aged 18-29 years with acute or convalescent COVID-19. Both conserved end residues are part of each CDR3. D genes are given only for firm matches. Expanded clones get a size class; other rows say once, few or many, or leave the size out.

j_call,v_call,d_call,cdr3_length,clone_size,cdr3_aa,cdr3_nt
TRBJ1-2,TRBV15,TRBD1,15,-,CATSRDPGTDYGYTF,TGTGCCACCAGCAGAGATCCTGGGACAGATTATGGCTACACCTTC
TRBJ2-1,TRBV9,-,15,-,CASSVSGISYNEQFF,TGTGCCAGCAGCGTATCCGGGATCTCCTACAATGAGCAGTTCTTC
TRBJ2-3,TRBV13,-,13,-,CASSPTVIDTQYF,TGTGCCAGCAGCCCTACTGTGATAGATACGCAGTATTTT
TRBJ2-3,TRBV4-3,-,16,-,CASSQDHAASTDTQYF,TGCGCCAGCAGCCAAGATCATGCGGCGAGCACAGATACGCAGTATTTT
TRBJ2-3,TRBV9,TRBD2,16,-,CASSPLGGVGADTQYF,TGTGCCAGCAGCCCCTTGGGGGGGGTTGGCGCAGATACGCAGTATTTT
TRBJ2-1,TRBV6-4,-,11,-,CASSRGDEQFF,TGTGCCAGCTCGCGGGGCGATGAGCAGTTCTTC
TRBJ1-6,TRBV2,-,15,-,CASRETTRPNSPLHF,TGTGCCAGCCGGGAGACGACTCGCCCTAATTCACCCCTCCACTTT
TRBJ2-3,TRBV4-1,TRBD2,16,-,CASTALGLAGGDTQYF,TGCGCCAGCACCGCCTTGGGACTAGCTGGGGGAGATACGCAGTATTTT
TRBJ1-2,TRBV7-2,TRBD1,14,-,CASSLGQGAYGYTF,TGTGCCAGCAGCTTAGGGCAGGGGGCATATGGCTACACCTTC
TRBJ1-5,TRBV27,TRBD1,14,once,CASSRTGHGQPQHF,TGTGCCAGCAGTAGGACAGGGCACGGTCAGCCCCAGCATTTT
TRBJ1-5,TRBV10-1,-,20,-,CASRPNRDKSLRYSNQPQHF,TGCGCCAGCAGACCAAACCGGGACAAATCTCTTCGGTATAGCAATCAGCCCCAGCATTTT
TRBJ1-2,TRBV5-1,-,14,-,CASSPGARSYGYTF,TGCGCCAGCAGCCCTGGGGCCCGGTCTTATGGCTACACCTTC
TRBJ1-5,TRBV2,TRBD1,16,once,CASRAQGAKSNQPQHF,TGTGCCAGCAGGGCTCAGGGGGCGAAAAGCAATCAGCCCCAGCATTTT
TRBJ2-1,TRBV9,-,16,-,CASSVAAFGRYNEQFF,TGTGCCAGCAGCGTAGCTGCCTTCGGGAGATACAATGAGCAGTTCTTC
TRBJ2-7,TRBV13,-,13,-,CASSPTSQRVQYF,TGTGCCAGCAGCCCCACTTCTCAACGAGTGCAGTACTTC
TRBJ2-3,TRBV7-9,TRBD1,17,-,CASSLPPGQIHTDTQYF,TGTGCCAGCAGCTTACCACCGGGACAGATACACACAGATACGCAGTATTTT
TRBJ2-7,TRBV3-1/TRBV3-2,TRBD1,17,-,CASSQDAIRDRHYEQYF,TGTGCCAGCAGCCAAGATGCTATCCGGGACAGGCATTACGAGCAGTACTTC
TRBJ1-5,TRBV30,-,13,-,CAWSGRGGQPQHF,TGTGCCTGGAGTGGTCGGGGAGGCCAGCCCCAGCATTTT
TRBJ2-7,TRBV7-8,-,14,-,CASSLAGATYEQYF,TGTGCCAGCAGCTTAGCGGGGGCCACCTACGAGCAGTACTTC
TRBJ1-5,TRBV6-2/TRBV6-3,TRBD1,16,few,CASSYSPDRGGQPQHF,TGTGCCAGCAGTTACTCCCCTGACAGGGGAGGTCAGCCCCAGCATTTT
TRBJ1-2,TRBV5-4,-,12,-,CASSLDGYGYTF,TGTGCCAGCAGCTTGGACGGCTATGGCTACACCTTC
TRBJ1-2,TRBV6-1,-,13,-,CASSEGQFRGYTF,TGTGCCAGCAGTGAAGGCCAGTTTCGAGGCTACACCTTC
TRBJ1-2,TRBV12-3/TRBV12-4,-,13,-,CASSPAAGSGYTF,TGTGCCAGCAGTCCCGCGGCGGGGAGTGGCTACACCTTC